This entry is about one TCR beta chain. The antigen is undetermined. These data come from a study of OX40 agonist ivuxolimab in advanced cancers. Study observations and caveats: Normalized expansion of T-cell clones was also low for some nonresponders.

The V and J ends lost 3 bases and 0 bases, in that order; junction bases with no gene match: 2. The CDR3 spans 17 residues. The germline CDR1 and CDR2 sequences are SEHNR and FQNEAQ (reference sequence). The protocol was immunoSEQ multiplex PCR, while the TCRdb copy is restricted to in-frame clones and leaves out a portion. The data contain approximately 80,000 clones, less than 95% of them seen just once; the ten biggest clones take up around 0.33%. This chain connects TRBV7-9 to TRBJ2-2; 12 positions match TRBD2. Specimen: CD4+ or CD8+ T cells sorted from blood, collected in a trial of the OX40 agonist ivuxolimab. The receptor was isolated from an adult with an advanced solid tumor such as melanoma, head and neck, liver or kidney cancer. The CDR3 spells CASSFGLAGSNTGELFF. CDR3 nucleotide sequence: TGTGCCAGCAGCTTCGGACTAGCGGGGTCGAACACCGGGGAGCTGTTTTTT.